These T cell receptor beta chains were read from a single sample in a study of blood T cell repertoires in COVID-19. Clones were read by immunoSEQ multiplex PCR, and TCRdb kept only the in-frame ones, dropping some. The data show 140,000 to 150,000 clones, with more than 75% seen just once and about 9.4% held by the top ten. The sequenced sample was peripheral blood. Source of these receptors: a woman in her fifties or sixties with active or convalescent COVID-19. The CDR3 runs from the conserved cysteine through the conserved F or W. The D gene is left open where the match is weak. Clone size is shown for a subset of rows, as once, few, many or a class of expanded clone.

v_call	d_call	j_call	clone_size	cdr3_nt	cdr3_aa
TRBV30	TRBD1	TRBJ2-7	.	TGTGCCTGGGACCAGGGGGACGAGCAGTACTTC	CAWDQGDEQYF
TRBV6-2/TRBV6-3	.	TRBJ1-1	.	TGTGCCAGCAGTTACTCCAGTCTGAGGACAGTTGAAGCTTTCTTT	CASSYSSLRTVEAFF
TRBV27	.	TRBJ2-1	.	TGTGCCAGCAGTTTATCGTTATACAATGAGCAGTTCTTC	CASSLSLYNEQFF
TRBV7-9	TRBD1	TRBJ1-2	once	TGTGCCAGCAGCTCAACGGGACAGGGGGCTGGTGGCTACACCTTC	CASSSTGQGAGGYTF
TRBV5-1	TRBD1	TRBJ1-2	.	TGCGCCAGCAGCGGTTACGGACAGGGATTCTATGGCTACACCTTC	CASSGYGQGFYGYTF
TRBV11-2	.	TRBJ1-2	.	TGTGCCAGCACCGAAGGGGCCGATAACTATGGCTACACCTTC	CASTEGADNYGYTF
TRBV27	.	TRBJ2-1	.	TGTGCCAGCAGTTTATTCTGGGACTCTCCCAATGAGCAGTTCTTC	CASSLFWDSPNEQFF
TRBV27	.	TRBJ2-6	.	TGTGCCAGCAGTTCTCGGTCGACCAACGTCCTGACTTTC	CASSSRSTNVLTF
TRBV29-1	TRBD2	TRBJ2-1	.	TGCAGCGCTAAGGGACTAGCGGGAGCCCTAGGCGCCTACAATGAGCAGTTCTTC	CSAKGLAGALGAYNEQFF
TRBV5-1	.	TRBJ1-6	few	TGCGCCAGCAGCTTGAAGGGACTGTTTGACTCCTATAATTCACCCCTCCACTTT	CASSLKGLFDSYNSPLHF
TRBV7-9	TRBD1	TRBJ1-5	once	TGTGCCAGCAGTCAGGGGGCAAGCAATCAGCCCCAGCATTTT	CASSQGASNQPQHF
TRBV30	TRBD1	TRBJ1-5	.	TGTGCCTGGAGAGGACAGGGTTCTTATCAGCCCCAGCATTTT	CAWRGQGSYQPQHF
TRBV18	TRBD1	TRBJ1-1	once	TGTGCCAGCTCACCTCAGGGGGACACTGAAGCTTTCTTT	CASSPQGDTEAFF